This T cell receptor (beta chain) was sequenced for a study of T-cell reconstitution after alpha-beta-depleted transplantation in children. Study outcomes and limitations: The study reportedly traced alpha-beta T cells about two months after transplant to several hundred expanded graft clones. At day 60, the high TCRbeta diversity found in some patients originated from recipient T cells and thymic progenitors that had survived.

This clonotype was seen only a few times. Its cognate antigen is unknown. V was cut by 3 bases and J by 2 bases, with 14 bases left in between. Germline V gives CDR1 SGHTA, CDR2 FQGNSA. The CDR3 consists of 16 residues. Preparing the TCRbeta library involved the use of unique molecular identifiers. TCRdb re-called the PCR reads through MiXCR, storing one row per CDR3 protein. The sample lists hundreds of thousands of distinct CDR3 sequences, more than 20% occurring once. This receptor was obtained from a boy under two years old who had a stem cell transplant for acute myeloid leukemia, so the T cells may come from the graft donor. The specimen comprised PBMCs, mostly from graft donor cells, sampled 360 days after TCRalphabeta/CD19-depleted stem cell transplant. This rearrangement joins TRBV7-2 to TRBJ2-1; D is uncertain. The CDR3 spells CASSLALGRAYNEQFF. The CDR3 DNA sequence: TGTGCCAGCAGCTTGGCGTTGGGCAGAGCCTACAATGAGCAGTTCTTC.